The following is a T cell receptor (beta chain) sequence with its context. The antigen is undetermined. Clones were read by immunoSEQ multiplex PCR, and TCRdb kept only the in-frame ones, dropping some. The sample contains tens of thousands of clones, roughly 80% of which appear only once. The record originates from a study of PD-1 blockade in classical Hodgkin lymphoma. Study results and caveats: A significant rise in TCR diversity by C4D1 was seen for CD4+ but not CD8+ cells. Diversity similar to that of newly diagnosed patients was seen at baseline in complete responders. Causes of the repertoire differences remain undefined, possibly disease activity or prior therapy.

Per germline, CDR1 MNHNS and CDR2 SASEGT. This CDR3 comprises 15 residues. The germline V and J ends were trimmed by 8 bases and 2 bases, with 16 bases remaining between them. Time point of the sample: cycle 4 day 1 (C4D1), after 6 weeks of nivolumab. The patients all showed relapse after autologous stem cell transplantation, while their brentuximab vedotin exposure varied. By magnetic negative selection, CD4+ T cells were purified from thawed PBMCs. Under best response, outcomes were complete response, partial response or progressive disease. The J gene is TRBJ1-5, the V gene TRBV6-1; D remains unclear. The specimen was CD4+ T cells from blood, collected before the fourth cycle of nivolumab. The receptor was derived from a human donor with classical Hodgkin lymphoma. CDR3 protein: CASDLAGLGNQPQHF. Here the CDR3 DNA reads TGTGCCAGCGACTTGGCCGGACTTGGCAATCAGCCCCAGCATTTT.